This is a list of T cell receptor beta chains from one sample in a study of blood T cell repertoires in COVID-19. The assay was immunoSEQ multiplex PCR, and TCRdb's table has in-frame clones only and misses some. The sample yields more than 200,000 clones, 84% seen once. Sequenced sample: peripheral blood. These receptors originate from a woman aged 40-49 years who had recovered from COVID-19. The CDR3 runs from the conserved cysteine through the conserved F or W. A D gene is named only where the DNA matches it firmly. Part of the rows lack a size; the others show once, few, many or a class for expanded clones.

v_gene: TRBV7-9; len: 14; abundance: NA; j_gene: TRBJ2-7; d_gene: NA; CDR3nt: TGTGCCAGCAGCTTACTAGGGGCTGATTACGAGCAGTACTTC; CDR3aa: CASSLLGADYEQYF
v_gene: TRBV4-3; len: 15; abundance: NA; j_gene: TRBJ2-1; d_gene: NA; CDR3nt: TGCGCCAGCAGCCAAGATAGAGGGTTAAGCAATGAGCAGTTCTTC; CDR3aa: CASSQDRGLSNEQFF
v_gene: TRBV18; len: 13; abundance: NA; j_gene: TRBJ1-6; d_gene: NA; CDR3nt: TGTGCCAGCTCACCACCCCTAAATTCACCCCTCCACTTT; CDR3aa: CASSPPLNSPLHF
v_gene: TRBV5-1; len: 13; abundance: few; j_gene: TRBJ2-7; d_gene: NA; CDR3nt: TGCGCCAGCAGCTCCCAAAGCGGCACCAAGCAGTACTTC; CDR3aa: CASSSQSGTKQYF
v_gene: TRBV6-5; len: 14; abundance: NA; j_gene: TRBJ2-5; d_gene: NA; CDR3nt: TGTGCCAGCAGTTACGGGACTGCCAAAGAGACCCAGTACTTC; CDR3aa: CASSYGTAKETQYF
v_gene: TRBV6-4; len: 13; abundance: NA; j_gene: TRBJ1-6; d_gene: NA; CDR3nt: TGTGCCAGCAGTGACTCCCCCGGTTCACCCCTCCACTTT; CDR3aa: CASSDSPGSPLHF
v_gene: TRBV5-4; len: 13; abundance: few; j_gene: TRBJ1-5; d_gene: NA; CDR3nt: TGTGCCAGCAGCTTCAACAGGGATTCGTCCCAGCATTTT; CDR3aa: CASSFNRDSSQHF
v_gene: TRBV28; len: 13; abundance: NA; j_gene: TRBJ1-1; d_gene: NA; CDR3nt: TGTGCCAGCAGTACAGGATGGGGCACTGAAGCTTTCTTT; CDR3aa: CASSTGWGTEAFF
v_gene: TRBV5-1; len: 19; abundance: NA; j_gene: TRBJ2-7; d_gene: NA; CDR3nt: TGCGCCAGCAGCTTGGGGGGCCAGGGTGGTGTGTCCTTTCGATACGAGCAGTACTTC; CDR3aa: CASSLGGQGGVSFRYEQYF
v_gene: TRBV27; len: 13; abundance: NA; j_gene: TRBJ2-3; d_gene: TRBD1; CDR3nt: TGTGCCAGCAGGGGACAGGGGACAGATACGCAGTATTTT; CDR3aa: CASRGQGTDTQYF
v_gene: TRBV3-1/TRBV3-2; len: 18; abundance: NA; j_gene: TRBJ2-5; d_gene: TRBD2; CDR3nt: TGTGCCAGCAGCCACCCGTTACGTGGCGGGGGGGCTCAAGAGACCCAGTACTTC; CDR3aa: CASSHPLRGGGAQETQYF
v_gene: TRBV19; len: 13; abundance: NA; j_gene: TRBJ1-5; d_gene: NA; CDR3nt: TGTGCCAGTAGGACTGCGGGGGGTCAGCCCCAGCATTTT; CDR3aa: CASRTAGGQPQHF
v_gene: TRBV19; len: 16; abundance: NA; j_gene: TRBJ2-1; d_gene: TRBD2; CDR3nt: TGTGCCAGTAGTACCTACCCGGGACTAGAGGCAAATGAGCAGTTCTTC; CDR3aa: CASSTYPGLEANEQFF
v_gene: TRBV9; len: 15; abundance: NA; j_gene: TRBJ2-3; d_gene: NA; CDR3nt: TGTGCCAGCAGCGTAGCTACCGGAGGGGTGGATACGCAGTATTTT; CDR3aa: CASSVATGGVDTQYF
v_gene: TRBV28; len: 16; abundance: NA; j_gene: TRBJ2-1; d_gene: TRBD1; CDR3nt: TGTGCCAGCACGTCCCAGGGGGCATCGGTAGGCAATGAGCAGTTCTTC; CDR3aa: CASTSQGASVGNEQFF
v_gene: TRBV28; len: 14; abundance: NA; j_gene: TRBJ1-5; d_gene: NA; CDR3nt: TGTGCCAGCAGTTTAACCCACCCGGATCAGCCCCAGCATTTT; CDR3aa: CASSLTHPDQPQHF
v_gene: TRBV27; len: 14; abundance: NA; j_gene: TRBJ2-7; d_gene: TRBD2; CDR3nt: TGTGCCAGCAGCCCTGGAGGGAGGGATTACGAGCAGTACTTC; CDR3aa: CASSPGGRDYEQYF
v_gene: TRBV6-5; len: 13; abundance: NA; j_gene: TRBJ1-1; d_gene: NA; CDR3nt: TGTGCCAGCAGCGTGTGGGAGCTTAGTGAAGCTTTCTTT; CDR3aa: CASSVWELSEAFF
v_gene: TRBV7-9; len: 15; abundance: NA; j_gene: TRBJ2-2; d_gene: TRBD1; CDR3nt: TGTGCCAGCAGCCTGGACAGGGCGTGGACCGGGGAGCTGTTTTTT; CDR3aa: CASSLDRAWTGELFF
v_gene: TRBV7-3; len: 14; abundance: NA; j_gene: TRBJ2-3; d_gene: NA; CDR3nt: TGTGCCAGCAGCCCGGACTCTAGCACAGATACGCAGTATTTT; CDR3aa: CASSPDSSTDTQYF
v_gene: TRBV6-6; len: 12; abundance: NA; j_gene: TRBJ1-5; d_gene: TRBD1; CDR3nt: TGTGCCAGCAGCCAACAAGACAGGGTCCTACATTTT; CDR3aa: CASSQQDRVLHF
v_gene: TRBV9; len: 14; abundance: NA; j_gene: TRBJ1-6; d_gene: NA; CDR3nt: TGTGCCAGCAGCGCCGGACTGAATTCTGGACCCCTCCACTTT; CDR3aa: CASSAGLNSGPLHF
v_gene: TRBV5-1; len: 15; abundance: NA; j_gene: TRBJ2-1; d_gene: TRBD2; CDR3nt: TGCGCCAGCAGCTCAATAGCGGGGCCCGCCAATGAGCAGTTCTTC; CDR3aa: CASSSIAGPANEQFF
v_gene: TRBV9; len: 18; abundance: once; j_gene: TRBJ2-3; d_gene: NA; CDR3nt: TGTGCCAGCAGCGGTGATCGCGGTGTAGGCGGAAACACAGATACGCAGTATTTT; CDR3aa: CASSGDRGVGGNTDTQYF
v_gene: TRBV27; len: 15; abundance: NA; j_gene: TRBJ1-5; d_gene: TRBD1; CDR3nt: TGTGCCAGCAGTCATTACGGGACAGGGAGTCAGCCCCAGCATTTT; CDR3aa: CASSHYGTGSQPQHF
v_gene: TRBV7-3; len: 15; abundance: once; j_gene: TRBJ1-1; d_gene: NA; CDR3nt: TGTGCCAGCAGCTTAGAGCAGACAGGAGGCACTGAAGCTTTCTTT; CDR3aa: CASSLEQTGGTEAFF
v_gene: TRBV7-2; len: 14; abundance: NA; j_gene: TRBJ2-3; d_gene: NA; CDR3nt: TGTGCCAGCAGCCAGGGCGGAAGCACAGATACGCAGTATTTT; CDR3aa: CASSQGGSTDTQYF
v_gene: TRBV5-8; len: 18; abundance: NA; j_gene: TRBJ2-1; d_gene: NA; CDR3nt: TGTGCCAGCAGCGGAATACGAACGGGCCAGGGCTCCTACAATGAGCAGTTCTTC; CDR3aa: CASSGIRTGQGSYNEQFF
v_gene: TRBV12-5; len: 16; abundance: NA; j_gene: TRBJ1-5; d_gene: NA; CDR3nt: TGTGCTAGTGGTTTGGTACTCGGGAATAGCAATCAGCCCCAGCATTTT; CDR3aa: CASGLVLGNSNQPQHF
v_gene: TRBV6-5; len: 14; abundance: NA; j_gene: TRBJ2-3; d_gene: NA; CDR3nt: TGTGCCAGCAGTCCACAGGGATTGGGGGATACGCAGTATTTT; CDR3aa: CASSPQGLGDTQYF
v_gene: TRBV6-2/TRBV6-3; len: 12; abundance: NA; j_gene: TRBJ2-7; d_gene: NA; CDR3nt: TGTGCCAGCAGTAGGGGTACGTACGAGCAGTACTTC; CDR3aa: CASSRGTYEQYF
v_gene: TRBV12-1; len: 13; abundance: NA; j_gene: TRBJ2-4; d_gene: NA; CDR3nt: TGTGCCAGCAGAACACAGGGGGTTGACATTCAGTACTTC; CDR3aa: CASRTQGVDIQYF
v_gene: TRBV6-2/TRBV6-3; len: 15; abundance: NA; j_gene: TRBJ1-6; d_gene: NA; CDR3nt: TGTGCCAGCAGTACTCAAGAGAGCGGCAATTCACCCCTCCACTTT; CDR3aa: CASSTQESGNSPLHF
v_gene: TRBV5-4; len: 19; abundance: NA; j_gene: TRBJ1-1; d_gene: NA; CDR3nt: TGTGCCAGCAGCTTGGACTTACAGGGCGGGCGGGTTATGAACACTGAAGCTTTCTTT; CDR3aa: CASSLDLQGGRVMNTEAFF
v_gene: TRBV2; len: 13; abundance: NA; j_gene: TRBJ2-5; d_gene: TRBD2; CDR3nt: TGTGCCATAATCCTTGGACTAGTGGAGACCCAGTACTTC; CDR3aa: CAIILGLVETQYF
v_gene: TRBV10-3; len: 13; abundance: NA; j_gene: TRBJ1-1; d_gene: NA; CDR3nt: TGTGCCATCAGTGAGCGCGGAGAAACTGAAGCTTTCTTT; CDR3aa: CAISERGETEAFF
v_gene: TRBV18; len: 16; abundance: NA; j_gene: TRBJ1-4; d_gene: NA; CDR3nt: TGTGCCAGCTCACCACCTATTATAACTGGGAGTGAAAAACTGTTTTTT; CDR3aa: CASSPPIITGSEKLFF
v_gene: TRBV12-3/TRBV12-4; len: 13; abundance: NA; j_gene: TRBJ2-5; d_gene: NA; CDR3nt: TGTGCCAGCAGTTCCAGGAATAGCGGGACCCAGTACTTC; CDR3aa: CASSSRNSGTQYF
v_gene: TRBV6-2/TRBV6-3; len: 14; abundance: NA; j_gene: TRBJ1-1; d_gene: TRBD1; CDR3nt: TGTGCCAGCAGCTCGAGCAGGGGGCAGACTGAAGCTTTCTTT; CDR3aa: CASSSSRGQTEAFF
v_gene: TRBV15; len: 17; abundance: NA; j_gene: TRBJ1-5; d_gene: TRBD1; CDR3nt: TGTGCCACCAGCAGAGATGTCGGAGGGGGCCGAAATCAGCCCCAGCATTTT; CDR3aa: CATSRDVGGGRNQPQHF
v_gene: TRBV7-2; len: 14; abundance: NA; j_gene: TRBJ2-5; d_gene: NA; CDR3nt: TGTGCCAGCAGCTTAGGTGGGGCCGCGAAGGACCAGTACTTC; CDR3aa: CASSLGGAAKDQYF
v_gene: TRBV6-5; len: 16; abundance: NA; j_gene: TRBJ2-2; d_gene: NA; CDR3nt: TGTGCCAGCAGTTCGGCGGGGGCAGAACCCACCGGGGAGCTGTTTTTT; CDR3aa: CASSSAGAEPTGELFF
v_gene: TRBV25-1; len: 15; abundance: once; j_gene: TRBJ1-1; d_gene: TRBD1; CDR3nt: TGTGCCAGCAGTGATCTGAGGGGGCGCGGGGCTGAAGCTTTCTTT; CDR3aa: CASSDLRGRGAEAFF
v_gene: TRBV6-5; len: 15; abundance: NA; j_gene: TRBJ2-2; d_gene: TRBD1; CDR3nt: TGTGCCAGCAGAGCTCTGACAGGGGAGGTGGGGGAGCTGTTTTTT; CDR3aa: CASRALTGEVGELFF
v_gene: TRBV3-1/TRBV3-2; len: 12; abundance: NA; j_gene: TRBJ1-1; d_gene: NA; CDR3nt: TGTGCCAGCAGCCAAGCCCGCGGTGAAGCTTTCTTT; CDR3aa: CASSQARGEAFF
v_gene: TRBV20-1; len: 15; abundance: NA; j_gene: TRBJ1-5; d_gene: NA; CDR3nt: TGCAGTGCTAGTCACAGGGCGCTTAGCAATCAGCCCCAGCATTTT; CDR3aa: CSASHRALSNQPQHF
v_gene: TRBV3-1/TRBV3-2; len: 15; abundance: NA; j_gene: TRBJ1-2; d_gene: TRBD1; CDR3nt: TGTGCCAGCAGCCAAGCACAGGGGCTCCTCTATGGCTACACCTTC; CDR3aa: CASSQAQGLLYGYTF